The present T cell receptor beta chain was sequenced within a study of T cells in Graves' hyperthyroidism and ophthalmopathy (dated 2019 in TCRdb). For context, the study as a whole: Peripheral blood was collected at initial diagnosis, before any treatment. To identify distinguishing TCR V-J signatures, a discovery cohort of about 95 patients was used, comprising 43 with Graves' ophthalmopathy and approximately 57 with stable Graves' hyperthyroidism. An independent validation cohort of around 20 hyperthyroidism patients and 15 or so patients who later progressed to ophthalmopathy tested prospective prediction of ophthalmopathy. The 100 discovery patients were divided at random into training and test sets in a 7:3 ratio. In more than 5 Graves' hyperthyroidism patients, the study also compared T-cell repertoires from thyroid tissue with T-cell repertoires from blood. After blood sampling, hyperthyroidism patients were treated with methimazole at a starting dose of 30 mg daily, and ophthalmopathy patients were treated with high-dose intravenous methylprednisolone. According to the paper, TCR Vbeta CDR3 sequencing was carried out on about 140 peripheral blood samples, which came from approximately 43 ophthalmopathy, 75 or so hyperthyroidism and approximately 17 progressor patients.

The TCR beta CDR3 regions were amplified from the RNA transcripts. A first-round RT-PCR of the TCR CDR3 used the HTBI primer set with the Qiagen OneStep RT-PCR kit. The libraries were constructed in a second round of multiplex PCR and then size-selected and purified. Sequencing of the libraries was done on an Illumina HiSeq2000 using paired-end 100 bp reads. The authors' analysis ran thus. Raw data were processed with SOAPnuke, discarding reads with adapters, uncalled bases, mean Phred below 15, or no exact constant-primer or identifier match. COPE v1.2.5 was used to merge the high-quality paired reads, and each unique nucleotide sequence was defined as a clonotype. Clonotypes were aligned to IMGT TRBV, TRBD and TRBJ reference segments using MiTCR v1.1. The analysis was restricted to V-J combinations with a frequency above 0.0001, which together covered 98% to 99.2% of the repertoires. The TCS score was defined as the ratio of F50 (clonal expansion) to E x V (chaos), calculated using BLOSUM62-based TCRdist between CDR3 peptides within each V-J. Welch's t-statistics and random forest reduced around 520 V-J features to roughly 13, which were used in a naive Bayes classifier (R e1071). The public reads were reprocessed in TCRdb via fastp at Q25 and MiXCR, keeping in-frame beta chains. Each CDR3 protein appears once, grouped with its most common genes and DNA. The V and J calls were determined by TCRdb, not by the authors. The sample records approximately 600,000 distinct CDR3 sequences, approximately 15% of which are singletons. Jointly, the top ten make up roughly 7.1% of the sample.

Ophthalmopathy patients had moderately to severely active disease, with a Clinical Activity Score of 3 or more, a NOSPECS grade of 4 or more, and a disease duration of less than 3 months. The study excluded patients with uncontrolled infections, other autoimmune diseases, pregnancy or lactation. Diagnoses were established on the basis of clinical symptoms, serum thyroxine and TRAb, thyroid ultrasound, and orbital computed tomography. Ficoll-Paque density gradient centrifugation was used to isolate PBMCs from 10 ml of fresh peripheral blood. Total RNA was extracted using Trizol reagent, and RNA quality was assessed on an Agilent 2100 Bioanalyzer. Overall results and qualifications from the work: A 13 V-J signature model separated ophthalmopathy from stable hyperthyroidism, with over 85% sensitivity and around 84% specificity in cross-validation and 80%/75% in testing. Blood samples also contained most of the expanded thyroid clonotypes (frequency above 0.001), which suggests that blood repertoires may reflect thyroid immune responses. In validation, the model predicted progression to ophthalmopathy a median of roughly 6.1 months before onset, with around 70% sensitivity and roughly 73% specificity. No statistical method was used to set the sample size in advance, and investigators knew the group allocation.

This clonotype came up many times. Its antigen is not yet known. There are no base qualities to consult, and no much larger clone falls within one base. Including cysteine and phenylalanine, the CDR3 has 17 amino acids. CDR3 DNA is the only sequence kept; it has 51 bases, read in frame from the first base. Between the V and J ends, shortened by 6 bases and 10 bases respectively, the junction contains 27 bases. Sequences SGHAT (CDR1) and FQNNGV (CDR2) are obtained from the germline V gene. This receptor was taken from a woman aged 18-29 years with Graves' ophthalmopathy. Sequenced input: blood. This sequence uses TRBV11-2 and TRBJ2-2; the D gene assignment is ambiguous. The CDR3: CASRDGVGAHRSVELFF. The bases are TGTGCCAGCAGGGACGGCGTGGGTGCTCACCGGTCTGTGGAGCTGTTTTTT.